Here is one T cell receptor (beta chain) with its context. Antigen unknown. Other DNA sequences of this sample code for an identical CDR3. TCRdb keeps only in-frame clones here, not all; method: immunoSEQ multiplex PCR. The table records 25,000 to 30,000 clones, over 65% of them present only once. Every patient relapsed after autologous stem cell transplantation, and brentuximab vedotin exposure varied. Isolation of CD4+ T cells from thawed PBMCs was performed by magnetic negative selection. CDR3 length equals 14 residues. The V end was cut by 0 bases, the J end by 4 bases, with 10 bases between. The V gene's germline CDR1 is SGHRS and CDR2 YFSETQ. The entry originates in a study of PD-1 blockade in classical Hodgkin lymphoma. Study in general: Nivolumab dosing for patients was 3 mg/kg, administered intravenously every 2 weeks.

The study, taken as a whole, reports: Healthy donors were reported to have higher baseline TCR diversity than newly diagnosed patients. By cycle point C4D1, TCR diversity had risen significantly in CD4+ cells (but not CD8+ cells).

J is TRBJ1-1 and V is TRBV5-1; weak D call: TRBD1 (5 bases). The sequencing used CD4+ T cells from blood, collected at baseline. This TCR was recovered from a human donor with classical Hodgkin lymphoma. CDR3 nucleotides: TGCGCCAGCAGCTTGGAGGGCGGGACCACTGAAGCTTTCTTT. This sequence encodes CASSLEGGTTEAFF.